The 22 T cell receptor beta chains presented below share a single source sample, sequenced in a study of graft-versus-host responses after intestinal transplantation (dated by TCRdb to the early 2020s). The time point label corresponds to: cells obtained before transplantation from donor or recipient. These receptors have no identified antigens. Library construction relied on the immunoSEQ multiplex PCR assay. Held by TCRdb, this immuneACCESS table contains in-frame sequences only and omits some clones. Under half of the omission traces to an unresolved V gene where checked; the cause of the rest is unknown. This sample holds about 86,000 clones; about 88% were observed only once. 0.28% of the sample lies in the top ten. The sequenced sample was unstimulated CD4+ T cells sorted from spleen or lymph node cells, obtained before transplant. Receptors originate from a human donor who was the organ donor for an intestinal transplant.

CDR3 amino acids: CASSLRVEGALKGAFF. As DNA, the CDR3 is TGTGCCAGCAGCTTGCGGGTTGAGGGCGCCCTTAAGGGAGCTTTCTTT. The chain employs TRBV11-2 and TRBJ1-1, with D uncertain. The germline V gene encodes CDR1 SGHAT and CDR2 FQNNGV. The CDR3 runs to 16 residues. Trimming stripped 3 bases from V and 10 bases from J, with 24 bases between.

As regards this clone: Distinct nucleotide sequences in the sample also encode this CDR3. The chain joins TRBV9 to TRBJ2-3, with a tentative D call TRBD2 (5 bases). Looked up from germline, CDR1 is SGDLS and CDR2 is YYNGEE. Between the trimmed V and J ends, which lost 0 bases and 1 base, there was a span of 9 bases. The CDR3 is made up of 15 amino acids. As DNA, the CDR3 is TGTGCCAGCAGCGTAGCCGGCGGGCGCACAGATACGCAGTATTTT. It specifies CASSVAGGRTDTQYF.

The CDR3 reads CASSYLQINRGGGYTF. CDR3 in DNA: TGTGCCAGCAGTTACTTGCAAATTAACAGGGGCGGCGGCTACACCTTC. This chain connects TRBV6-6 to TRBJ1-2, with 7 bases matching TRBD1. This CDR3 spans 16 amino acids. Unmatched junction bases numbered 13, after V lost 1 base and J lost 8 bases. The germline gives CDR1 MNHNY, CDR2 SVGAGI (reference sequence).

The chain links TRBV21-1 to TRBJ1-1. TRBV21-1 is given as a pseudogene. The CDR3 totals 16 residues. In nucleotides, the CDR3 is TGTGCCAGCATACCCCGCCCCGTCGAGAAAAACGCTGAAGCTTTCTTT. Protein: CASIPRPVEKNAEAFF.

The rearrangement links TRBV9 to TRBJ2-1, with 8 bases fitting TRBD2. The CDR3 is 15 residues long. V lost 2 bases, J lost 4 bases, and 5 bases stayed unmatched. Per the germline V gene, CDR1 is SGDLS and CDR2 is YYNGEE. CDR3 region: CASSVFAGGYNEQFF. The CDR3 nucleotides are TGTGCCAGCAGCGTCTTCGCGGGGGGTTACAATGAGCAGTTCTTC.

The V call is TRBV7-2, the J call TRBJ1-4; TRBD1 matches at 9 bases. CDR1 and CDR2 from the germline V gene are SGHTA and FQGNSA. The CDR3 sequence is 14 residues long. The ends lost 8 bases at V and 8 bases at J; junction bases unmatched: 9. CDR3 residues: CASSPDRGGEKLFF. CDR3 DNA: TGTGCCAGCTCACCGGACAGGGGAGGAGAAAAACTGTTTTTT. Drawing the rest from reference TRBV7-2 and TRBJ1-4, the complete variable domain is GAGVSQSPSNKVTEKGKDVELRCDPISGHTALYWYRQSLGQGLEFLIYFQGNSAPDKSGLPSDRFSAERTGGSVSTLTIQRTQQEDSAVYLCASSPDRGGEKLFFGSGTQLSVL.

The chain couples TRBV2 to TRBJ2-7, with D possibly TRBD1 on 5 matching bases. This CDR3 is 13 amino acids long. Trimming removed 5 bases at V and 7 bases at J, with 15 bases between. Germline lookup yields CDR1 SNHLY and CDR2 FYNNEI. The CDR3 sequence is CASSSRVPLEQYF. CDR3 DNA: TGTGCCAGCAGTAGCAGGGTTCCACTGGAGCAGTACTTC.

CDR3 region: CASSLSPGQGIYEQYF. The CDR3 DNA reads TGTGCCAGCAGCTTATCTCCGGGACAGGGGATTTACGAGCAGTACTTC. V is TRBV7-6 and J is TRBJ2-7, with 10 bases aligning to TRBD1. The CDR3 is 16 residues long. Germline loops: CDR1 SGHVS, CDR2 FNYEAQ. Trimming cost V 2 bases and J 4 bases; bases outside gene matches: 8.

This chain uses TRBV6-4 with TRBJ2-2, with D maybe TRBD2 (6 bases). CDR1 is MRHNA and CDR2 is SNTAGT in the germline V gene. This CDR3 is built from 17 residues. The V end was cut by 7 bases, the J end by 1 base, with 19 bases between. The CDR3 reads CASIGSFRGKNTGELFF. CDR3 nucleotide sequence: TGTGCCAGCATAGGCAGCTTTCGCGGGAAGAACACCGGGGAGCTGTTTTTT.

V is TRBV6-5 and J is TRBJ1-5; D is possibly TRBD1 (6 bases). The V end was cut by 6 bases, the J end by 6 bases, with 15 bases between. CDR1 is MNHEY, CDR2 SVGAGI, per germline. The CDR3 runs to 14 residues. Here the CDR3 DNA reads TGTGCCAGCAGCCCCGACAGGTCCCGTCAGCCCCAGCATTTT. Translating it yields CASSPDRSRQPQHF.

The J gene is TRBJ2-3, the V gene TRBV4-1; D is ambiguous. The V gene's germline CDR1 is MGHRA and CDR2 YSYEKL. V dropped 1 base and J dropped 0 bases, with 5 bases sitting between them. This CDR3 is 14 amino acids long. CDR3 nucleotides: TGCGCCAGCAGCCAAGCCCTGAGCACAGATACGCAGTATTTT. Translation gives CASSQALSTDTQYF.

V usage is TRBV5-1 and J usage is TRBJ2-7; 11 nucleotides line up with TRBD1. Germline V CDR1 and CDR2: SGHRS, YFSETQ. CDR3 length: 15 residues. J gave up 4 bases and V 3 bases, and 6 bases lay outside the gene matches. The CDR3 DNA sequence: TGCGCCAGCAGCTCTCCGGGACAGGGGGTTTACGAGCAGTACTTC. Encoded protein: CASSSPGQGVYEQYF.

The chain is built from TRBV6-5 and TRBJ1-4; 9 bases are a match to TRBD1. The CDR3 totals 16 residues. Germline CDR1 MNHEY, CDR2 SVGAGI. Losses at the gene ends were 1 base for V and 7 bases for J; bases not matched to a gene: 7. CDR3 amino acids: CASSYWTGTGPEKLFF. The CDR3 nucleotides read TGTGCCAGCAGTTACTGGACCGGGACAGGGCCTGAAAAACTGTTTTTT.

The gene calls are TRBV11-3 and TRBJ2-1; D uncertain. The V end was cut by 2 bases, the J end by 7 bases, with 12 bases between. This CDR3 region has 14 residues. Germline V CDR1 and CDR2: SGHNT, YENEEA. CDR3 sequence (DNA): TGTGCCAGCAGCTTAATACGGGTGTCGAATGAGCAGTTCTTC. Its translation: CASSLIRVSNEQFF.

V gene TRBV27 combines with J gene TRBJ2-7, with D perhaps TRBD1 (6 bases). The ends were cut back, 3 bases at V and 1 base at J, with 16 bases in the middle. Germline assignment: CDR1 MNHEY and CDR2 SMNVEV (reference sequence). The CDR3 is made up of 16 amino acids. CDR3 in amino acids: CASSFRGRGISYEQYF. The CDR3 bases are TGTGCCAGCAGTTTCCGGGGCAGGGGAATTTCCTACGAGCAGTACTTC.

The J gene is TRBJ2-1, the V gene TRBV5-8; 10 bases agree with TRBD2. CDR3 length: 17 amino acids. CDR1 is SGHTS and CDR2 is YDEGEE in the germline V gene. V was pared by 1 base and J by 8 bases, with 12 bases of the junction left unmatched. The CDR3 DNA reads as TGTGCCAGCAGCTTGAGCCTGCTGGCTAGCGGGGGCTATGAGCAGTTCTTC. It specifies CASSLSLLASGGYEQFF.

The rearrangement uses TRBV6-1 and TRBJ1-4; D unresolved. Germline V gene sequence: CDR1 MNHNS, CDR2 SASEGT. Trimming removed 4 bases at V and 4 bases at J, with 13 bases between. The CDR3 is made up of 15 amino acids. CDR3 sequence reads: CASSGQRTVNEKLFF. The CDR3 DNA sequence: TGTGCCAGCAGTGGTCAGCGGACTGTTAATGAAAAACTGTTTTTT.

This clone was found once. The genes are TRBV15 and TRBJ2-7; 7 bases are shared with TRBD1. The CDR3 covers 14 residues. The germline V gene encodes CDR1 LNHNV and CDR2 YYDKDF (reference sequence). V shed 5 bases and J 9 bases; nucleotides not matched to a gene: 13. This CDR3 is CATSLLRDSGGQYF. The CDR3 bases are TGTGCCACCAGCCTTCTGAGGGACAGTGGCGGGCAGTACTTC. The whole variable domain, filled in from reference TRBV15 and TRBJ2-7, reads DAMVIQNPRYQVTQFGKPVTLSCSQTLNHNVMYWYQQKSSQAPKLLFHYYDKDFNNEADTPDNFQSRRPNTSFCFLDIRSPGLGDTAMYLCATSLLRDSGGQYFGPGTRLTVT.

This chain uses TRBV4-2 with TRBJ2-7; D remains unclear. CDR1 LGHNA and CDR2 YNFKEQ come from the germline V gene. Trimming pared 1 base from V and 6 bases from J, leaving 10 bases between. There are 13 residues in the CDR3. CDR3 loop: CASSQAAESEQYF. CDR3 in DNA: TGTGCCAGCAGCCAAGCGGCGGAGAGCGAGCAGTACTTC.

CDR3 DNA: TGTGCCAGCAGTTTATGGGACAGGGGTGGCATTCAGTACTTC. Its translation: CASSLWDRGGIQYF. The chain joins TRBV28 to TRBJ2-4, with 9 bases matching TRBD1. Germline V gene data show CDR1 as MDHEN and CDR2 as SYDVKM. V lost 0 bases to trimming and J lost 9 bases; unmatched junction nucleotides: 3. The CDR3 is 14 amino acids.

The CDR3 reads CASSYPRQGREAFF. Here the CDR3 DNA reads TGTGCCAGCAGTTACCCCCGACAGGGCAGGGAAGCTTTCTTT. The V gene is TRBV6-6, the J gene TRBJ1-1; the match to TRBD1 covers 7 bases. Looked up from germline, CDR1 is MNHNY and CDR2 is SVGAGI (reference sequence). J gave up 8 bases and V 2 bases, and 8 bases lay outside the gene matches. This CDR3 spans 14 amino acids.

The J gene is TRBJ1-5, the V gene TRBV6-5, with D tentatively TRBD1 (6 bases). CDR3 size: 14 residues. Trimming stripped 10 bases from V and 7 bases from J, with 20 bases between. The germline CDR1 and CDR2 sequences are MNHEY and SVGAGI. This CDR3 reads CATRTTGRDQPQHF. The DNA of the CDR3 is TGTGCCACCCGGACTACAGGGAGGGACCAGCCCCAGCATTTT.